These 7 T cell receptor beta chains were sequenced from one sample in a study of Ad26.COV2.S vaccination and SARS-CoV-2 variants (dated by TCRdb to the early 2020s). In the paper's terms, the treatment or condition label means: around 19 received Ad26.COV2.S at low or high dose, single or two shots; five or six received placebo; per-sample allocation not given. Repertoires of vaccine and placebo recipients were sequenced from samples taken on day 63 after the first injection. Library construction relied on the immunoSEQ multiplex PCR assay. Drawn from immuneACCESS, this table holds only the in-frame rearrangements with V and J called that TCRdb kept. Clones are partly lost; checked studies trace under half to an unresolved V gene and leave the rest unexplained. This sample holds about 400,000 clones; around 93% were observed only once. The ten most abundant clones make up about 1.6% of the sample.

The sample consisted of peripheral blood, taken in a trial of Ad26.COV2.S vaccine versus placebo. These receptors all stem from a person between 18 and 65 years old who received the Ad26.COV2.S COVID-19 vaccine or a placebo.

As regards this clone: Sequence at one end of the junction differs from germline and may be a read error. The chain recombines TRBV12-3 or TRBV12-4 with TRBJ2-7; D ambiguous. The CDR3 is 11 amino acids. The CDR3, as DNA: TGTGCCAGCAGTTTAGCGCTTGCCCGTCACTTC. Protein: CASSLALARHF.

The rearrangement links TRBV6-2 or TRBV6-3 to TRBJ2-5, with D tentatively TRBD1 or TRBD2 (5 bases each). V gave up 2 bases and J gave up 1 base, with 17 bases separating them. The CDR3 runs to 17 residues. Germline V CDR1 and CDR2: MNHEY, SVGEGT. The DNA for the CDR3 is TGTGCCAGCAGTTACCGGGGACCGACGGTCATCCAAGAGACCCAGTACTTC. This codes for CASSYRGPTVIQETQYF.

V gene TRBV4-3 combines with J gene TRBJ1-6, with TRBD1 identical over 8 bases. The length of the CDR3 is 14 residues. The V gene end was trimmed by 4 bases and the J gene end by 8 bases; junction bases not matched to a gene: 4. Germline V gives CDR1 LGHNA, CDR2 YSLEER. CDR3 nucleotide sequence: TGCGCCAGCAGCCCAGGACAGGGCCATTCACCCCTCCACTTT. Its protein product is CASSPGQGHSPLHF.

The chain uses TRBV27 and TRBJ2-2; TRBD1 is a possible D gene (6 bases). Germline V gene lookup returns CDR1 MNHEY and CDR2 SMNVEV (reference sequence). The V and J ends lost 0 bases and 5 bases respectively, with 7 bases between them. This CDR3 region has 14 residues. CDR3 amino acids: CASSLSGGTGELFF. The CDR3 DNA sequence: TGTGCCAGCAGTTTATCAGGGGGAACCGGGGAGCTGTTTTTT.

The V and J genes are TRBV5-1 and TRBJ1-1; maybe TRBD1 (6 bases). The CDR3 has 15 amino acids. Germline V gene lookup returns CDR1 SGHRS and CDR2 YFSETQ. Trimming cost V 3 bases and J 0 bases, with 12 bases left between them. The CDR3 DNA reads as TGCGCCAGCAGCTCCTGGACAGCTATGAACACTGAAGCTTTCTTT. Translating it yields CASSSWTAMNTEAFF.

The chain joins TRBV18 to TRBJ1-1; D is unresolved. The CDR3 is made up of 12 amino acids. The V and J ends lost 3 bases and 8 bases respectively, with 10 bases between them. CDR1 KGHSH and CDR2 LQKENI come from the germline V gene. Written as DNA, the CDR3 is TGTGCCAGCTCACCGGTTCGGGCCGAAGCTTTCTTT. Translation: CASSPVRAEAFF.

This clone appeared a single time. CDR3 residues: CASSPSSTRLADTQYF. The DNA of the CDR3 is TGTGCCAGCAGCCCGAGCTCAACTAGATTAGCAGATACGCAGTATTTT. The chain carries TRBV7-2 and TRBJ2-3, with D possibly matching TRBD2 (5 bases). CDR1 is SGHTA, CDR2 FQGNSA, per germline. V lost 5 bases to trimming and J lost 4 bases, with 19 bases between them. The CDR3 totals 16 residues.